This passage covers 9 T cell receptor beta chains from one sample sequenced in a study of glioma-infiltrating T cells after dendritic cell vaccination. Sequenced by immunoSEQ multiplex PCR; TCRdb stores in-frame clones only, minus some. The sample yields some 30,000 clones, 85% to 95% seen once. Sample: blood, taken before dendritic cell vaccination. These TCRs come from a human donor with glioblastoma.

V is TRBV30 and J is TRBJ1-3, with a possible D match to TRBD1 (5 bases). V was cut by 8 bases and J by 4 bases, with 9 bases left in between. Germline lookup yields CDR1 GTSNPN and CDR2 SVGIG (reference sequence). The CDR3 is 11 amino acids. The CDR3 DNA reads as TGTGCCAGAAACAGGGGAAACACCATATATTTT. This sequence encodes CARNRGNTIYF. Supplemented by reference TRBV30 and TRBJ1-3, the full variable domain reads SQTIHQWPATLVQPVGSPLSLECTVEGTSNPNLYWYRQAAGRGLQLLFYSVGIGQISSEVPQNLSASRPQDRQFILSSKKLLLSDSGFYLCARNRGNTIYFGEGSWLTVV.

J is TRBJ2-2 and V is TRBV27; D remains ambiguous. CDR3 size: 16 residues. Germline CDR1 and CDR2: MNHEY and SMNVEV (reference sequence). Trimming took 5 bases from V and 0 from J, leaving 13 bases between them. CDR3 region: CASSPRGYANTGELFF. In DNA form, the CDR3 reads TGTGCCAGCAGTCCGCGCGGATACGCGAACACCGGGGAGCTGTTTTTT.

Only a few counts were recorded for this clone. The DNA of the CDR3 is TGCGCCAGCATGACAGGGGAGACGGTAAAGACTGAAGCTTTCTTT. This encodes CASMTGETVKTEAFF. The chain has TRBV5-1 and TRBJ1-1, with 8 bases aligning to TRBD1. Trimming cost V 6 bases and J 5 bases; bases outside gene matches: 12. The CDR3 extends over 15 amino acids. Germline V lookup: CDR1 SGHRS, CDR2 YFSETQ.

The rearrangement links TRBV10-3 to TRBJ1-1, with D uncertain. V lost 6 bases and J 5 bases, leaving 16 bases between the germline ends. CDR1 is ENHRY and CDR2 is SYGVKD in the germline V gene. This CDR3 has 14 amino acids. CDR3 bases: TGTGCCATCAGGACGTCTGACACCTTAACTGAAGCTTTCTTT. It codes for CAIRTSDTLTEAFF.

The gene calls are TRBV7-9 and TRBJ1-6; 7 positions agree with TRBD1. CDR1 is SEHNR, CDR2 FQNEAQ, per germline (reference sequence). The ends lost 3 bases at V and 6 bases at J; junction bases unmatched: 2. The CDR3 runs 14 residues. The CDR3 nucleotides are TGTGCCAGCAGCTTCGGGACAGCTAATTCACCCCTCCACTTT. Its translation is CASSFGTANSPLHF.

This rearrangement joins TRBV5-1 to TRBJ1-1, with 8 nucleotides matching TRBD1. The CDR3 contains 17 residues. Germline V gene data show CDR1 as SGHRS and CDR2 as YFSETQ. J was trimmed by 0 bases and V by 0 bases; bases with no gene match: 7. CDR3 sequence (DNA): TGCGCCAGCAGCTTGGTTTCAGGGGGCTCCTTGAACACTGAAGCTTTCTTT. Residues: CASSLVSGGSLNTEAFF.

Details on this clone: This specimen includes other DNA sequences encoding the same CDR3. The chain recombines TRBV4-1 with TRBJ2-1; 10 bases are a match to TRBD2. Germline V CDR1 and CDR2: MGHRA, YSYEKL. Trimming removed 3 bases from V and 5 bases from J; junction bases left unmatched: 7. CDR3 length equals 16 residues. CDR3 residues: CASSHVAGGPDNEQFF. As DNA, the CDR3 is TGCGCCAGCAGCCACGTAGCGGGGGGACCGGACAATGAGCAGTTCTTC.

This clone showed up just a few times. The chain recombines TRBV2 with TRBJ1-4; the D gene is possibly TRBD1 (6 bases). The CDR3 totals 13 residues. The V gene lost 6 bases and the J gene lost 8 bases, with 13 bases spanning the gap. The germline V gene encodes CDR1 SNHLY and CDR2 FYNNEI. The CDR3 region has the DNA TGTGCCAGCAGGCTGGGGGGGACAGAAAAACTGTTTTTT. Its translation: CASRLGGTEKLFF.

This clone has a single count. The chain joins TRBV28 to TRBJ1-5; TRBD1 agrees at 8 bases. CDR1 and CDR2 (germline): MDHEN, SYDVKM. Trimming took 6 bases from V and 5 from J; bases not matched to a gene: 6. The CDR3 runs to 14 residues. The CDR3 region is CASRYGQGDQPQHF. DNA for the CDR3: TGTGCCAGCAGATATGGACAGGGCGATCAGCCCCAGCATTTT.